These 4 T cell receptor beta chains were sequenced from one sample in a study of PD-1 blockade in classical Hodgkin lymphoma. Time point defined: newly diagnosed, previously untreated cHL patient sample. Applied to thawed PBMCs, magnetic negative selection was the method used to isolate CD8+ T cells. Sequencing used immunoSEQ multiplex PCR; TCRdb keeps in-frame clones, though not all of them. In the table there are approximately 9,300 clones, 91% of which are singletons. The sample was CD8+ T cells from blood. These receptors came from a human donor with classical Hodgkin lymphoma.

The chain couples TRBV6-1 to TRBJ2-7; D is ambiguous. The CDR3 is 11 amino acids. The germline V gene encodes CDR1 MNHNS and CDR2 SASEGT. Between the trimmed V and J ends, which lost 5 bases and 4 bases, there was a span of 6 bases. The CDR3, as DNA: TGTGCCAGCAGTATCTTATACGAGCAGTACTTC. This gives the protein CASSILYEQYF.

The chain joins TRBV6-6 to TRBJ2-2, with TRBD1 matching 9 bases. CDR1 is MNHNY, CDR2 SVGAGI, per germline (reference sequence). The CDR3 totals 15 residues. V lost 7 bases and J lost 2; bases outside the gene matches: 5. The CDR3 here is CASTWTGENTGELFF. The CDR3 DNA is TGTGCCAGCACCTGGACAGGGGAAAACACCGGGGAGCTGTTTTTT.

The CDR3: CASSENTVVSYEQYF. The CDR3 DNA is TGTGCCAGCAGTGAAAACACAGTTGTCTCCTACGAGCAGTACTTC. The gene calls are TRBV6-1 and TRBJ2-5, with D uncertain. The end of the DNA aligns better with TRBJ2-7, so the J call may be wrong. The CDR3 extends over 15 amino acids. Per germline, CDR1 MNHNS and CDR2 SASEGT.

The genes are TRBV27 and TRBJ2-1; a weak D match, TRBD1 (5 bases). V was shortened by 8 bases and J by 2 bases, with 16 bases between the two germline ends. Germline CDR1 is MNHEY and CDR2 is SMNVEV (reference sequence). There are 15 residues in the CDR3. The CDR3 reads CASSLGLPPYNEQFF. DNA of the CDR3: TGTGCCAGCTCATTGGGGCTACCTCCCTACAATGAGCAGTTCTTC.